The 26 T cell receptor beta chains reported below all come from one sample, sequenced in a study of OX40 agonist ivuxolimab in advanced cancers. The protocol was immunoSEQ multiplex PCR, while the TCRdb copy is restricted to in-frame clones and leaves out a portion. The sample has 75,000 to 100,000 clones; 85% to 90% are singletons. The material sequenced was CD4+ or CD8+ T cells sorted from blood, taken in a trial of the OX40 agonist ivuxolimab. The receptors originated from an adult with an advanced solid tumor such as melanoma, head and neck, liver or kidney cancer.

The chain has TRBV30 and TRBJ2-7, with a tentative D call TRBD2 (6 bases). This CDR3 spans 13 amino acids. V was shortened by 0 bases and J by 7 bases, with 13 bases between the two germline ends. Per the germline V gene, CDR1 is GTSNPN and CDR2 is SVGIG (reference sequence). CDR3 loop: CAWSVRREGEQYF. CDR3 DNA: TGTGCCTGGAGTGTACGGCGGGAAGGGGAGCAGTACTTC.

This clone was detected only a few times. The V gene is TRBV30, the J gene TRBJ1-3; D remains unclear. Trimming took 2 bases from V and 4 from J, leaving 9 bases between them. The CDR3 sequence is 13 residues long. Germline V gene sequence: CDR1 GTSNPN, CDR2 SVGIG (reference sequence). The DNA for the CDR3 is TGTGCCTGGAGTAACTACGGGGGAAACACCATATATTTT. Translated, it gives CAWSNYGGNTIYF.

V usage is TRBV27 and J usage is TRBJ1-1, with D perhaps TRBD1 (6 bases). The CDR3 totals 14 residues. Germline V gene sequence: CDR1 MNHEY, CDR2 SMNVEV (reference sequence). The V end lost 5 bases, the J end lost 1 base, and 11 bases lay between the germline ends. The CDR3 coding sequence is TGTGCCAGCAGTCTCCCGGGACAGAACACTGAAGCTTTCTTT. Translating it yields CASSLPGQNTEAFF.

The V call is TRBV14, the J call TRBJ2-7; a possible D gene is TRBD1 (5 bases). V dropped 0 bases and J dropped 0 bases, with 18 bases sitting between them. Germline-derived CDR1 and CDR2 are SGHDN and FVKESK. The CDR3 runs 18 residues. CDR3 loop: CASSQDPQGRAASYEQYF. The CDR3 DNA sequence: TGTGCCAGCAGCCAAGACCCCCAGGGCAGGGCAGCCTCCTACGAGCAGTACTTC.

This sequence joins TRBV28 and TRBJ1-5; possible D gene TRBD1, 5 bases. This CDR3 has 14 amino acids. Trimming pared 7 bases from V and 3 bases from J, leaving 13 bases between. Germline values: CDR1 MDHEN, CDR2 SYDVKM. The DNA of the CDR3 is TGTGCCAGCAAGCCGGGACGGACCAATCAGCCCCAGCATTTT. Translating gives CASKPGRTNQPQHF.

The chain recombines TRBV5-1 with TRBJ2-3; 10 bases agree with TRBD2. In germline, CDR1 is SGHRS, CDR2 YFSETQ. CDR3 size: 16 residues. The V gene end was trimmed by 0 bases and the J gene end by 1 base; junction bases not matched to a gene: 2. CDR3 bases: TGCGCCAGCAGCTTGGCCGGACTAGCGGGCACAGATACGCAGTATTTT. Its translation is CASSLAGLAGTDTQYF. Full variable domain (remainder filled in from reference TRBV5-1 and TRBJ2-3): KAGVTQTPRYLIKTRGQQVTLSCSPISGHRSVSWYQQTPGQGLQFLFEYFSETQRNKGNFPGRFSGRQFSNSRSEMNVSTLELGDSALYLCASSLAGLAGTDTQYFGPGTRLTVL.

CDR3 DNA: TGTGCCAGCAGTTGGTCACTAGCGGGAGCATACGAGCAGTACTTC. The encoded protein is CASSWSLAGAYEQYF. This chain uses TRBV6-5 with TRBJ2-7, with 11 bases lining up with TRBD2. CDR1 is MNHEY and CDR2 is SVGAGI in the germline V gene. CDR3 length equals 15 residues. J lost 4 bases, V lost 4 bases, and 6 bases had no gene match.

This clone has a single count. The chain employs TRBV18 and TRBJ1-1; D is unresolved. V shed 2 bases and J shed 3 bases, with 7 bases lying between them. CDR3 length equals 13 residues. In germline, CDR1 is KGHSH, CDR2 LQKENI. The CDR3 bases are TGTGCCAGCTCACCAATCGGGGACACTGAAGCTTTCTTT. Translated, it gives CASSPIGDTEAFF.

V is TRBV9 and J is TRBJ2-1; a weak D match, TRBD1 (5 bases). Per the germline V gene, CDR1 is SGDLS and CDR2 is YYNGEE. The CDR3 loop spans 18 amino acids. V dropped 0 bases and J dropped 0 bases, with 16 bases sitting between them. This chain's CDR3 is CASSVEGDLPSSYNEQFF. CDR3 coding DNA: TGTGCCAGCAGCGTAGAAGGGGATCTCCCTAGCTCCTACAATGAGCAGTTCTTC.

This clone was seen just once. The chain joins TRBV9 to TRBJ2-6; the D is unclear. Deletions cut 0 bases from V and 3 bases from J, with 7 bases between. The germline CDR1 and CDR2 sequences are SGDLS and YYNGEE. There are 15 residues in the CDR3. The CDR3 nucleotides read TGTGCCAGCAGCGTAGAGGGCCATGGGGCCAACGTCCTGACTTTC. Residues: CASSVEGHGANVLTF.

This sequence joins TRBV27 and TRBJ1-6; no clear D. The V end was cut by 8 bases, the J end by 7 bases, with 18 bases between. This CDR3 spans 15 amino acids. The germline CDR1 and CDR2 sequences are MNHEY and SMNVEV (reference sequence). CDR3 region: CASGPGTPANSPLHF. The CDR3 nucleotides read TGTGCCAGCGGTCCTGGTACCCCAGCCAATTCACCCCTCCACTTT.

V is TRBV7-3 and J is TRBJ2-2, with D possibly TRBD1 on 5 matching bases. Germline V gene data show CDR1 as SGHTA and CDR2 as FQGTGA. This CDR3 has 16 residues. Trimming left V 5 bases short and J 6 bases short, with 19 bases between. The CDR3 DNA reads as TGTGCCAGCAGCGCCCAGGGCCCGGGTCGGGCCGGGGAGCTGTTTTTT. The encoded protein is CASSAQGPGRAGELFF. Full variable domain (rest looked up from reference TRBV7-3 and TRBJ2-2): GAGVSQTPSNKVTEKGKYVELRCDPISGHTALYWYRQSLGQGPEFLIYFQGTGAADDSGLPNDRFFAVRPEGSVSTLKIQRTERGDSAVYLCASSAQGPGRAGELFFGEGSRLTVL.

The rearrangement links TRBV11-1 to TRBJ2-2; D is ambiguous. Trimming removed 2 bases from V and 4 bases from J, with 5 bases in between. Germline loops: CDR1 SGHAT, CDR2 FQDESV (reference sequence). The CDR3 is 13 amino acids. The CDR3 region has the DNA TGTGCCAGCAGCTTACGGTTCACCGGGGAGCTGTTTTTT. It is translated as CASSLRFTGELFF. Filled out from reference TRBV11-1 and TRBJ2-2, the complete variable domain reads EAEVAQSPRYKITEKSQAVAFWCDPISGHATLYWYRQILGQGPELLVQFQDESVVDDSQLPKDRFSAERLKGVDSTLKIQPAELGDSAMYLCASSLRFTGELFFGEGSRLTVL.

The J gene is TRBJ2-2, the V gene TRBV7-9, with a tentative D call TRBD1 (6 bases). Looked up from germline, CDR1 is SEHNR and CDR2 is FQNEAQ (reference sequence). V lost 5 bases and J lost 1, with 11 bases in between. The CDR3 contains 15 residues. This CDR3 is CASSAQTGNTGELFF. CDR3 in DNA: TGTGCCAGCAGCGCCCAGACAGGGAACACCGGGGAGCTGTTTTTT.

The chain links TRBV19 to TRBJ2-1; 8 bases fit TRBD1. Germline trimming cut 5 bases from V and 10 bases from J; bases unmatched to any gene: 4. The CDR3 loop spans 12 amino acids. CDR1 LNHDA and CDR2 SQIVND come from the germline V gene (reference sequence). The CDR3 region has the DNA TGTGCCAGTAGTTGGGCAGGGGGCGAGCAGTTCTTC. Its protein product is CASSWAGGEQFF.

V gene TRBV6-8 combines with J gene TRBJ1-5; D not certain. Germline lookup yields CDR1 MNHGY and CDR2 SAAAGT. Trimming shortened V by 2 bases and J by 5 bases, and 19 bases separated the two germline ends. CDR3 length equals 17 residues. The CDR3: CASSYGSGGPTDQPQHF. The CDR3 coding sequence is TGTGCCAGCAGTTACGGGAGCGGAGGGCCGACGGATCAGCCCCAGCATTTT.

This clone appeared once. J is TRBJ1-4 and V is TRBV27, with D possibly TRBD1 on 6 matching bases. The CDR3 loop spans 14 amino acids. Germline assignment: CDR1 MNHEY and CDR2 SMNVEV (reference sequence). Trimming shortened V by 3 bases and J by 5 bases, and 10 bases separated the two germline ends. The CDR3 spells CASSFQGTNEKLFF. CDR3 coding DNA: TGTGCCAGCAGTTTTCAGGGGACCAATGAAAAACTGTTTTTT.

The rearrangement joins TRBV2 to TRBJ1-1, with D maybe TRBD1 (6 bases). Germline values: CDR1 SNHLY, CDR2 FYNNEI. Trimming removed 4 bases at V and 10 bases at J, with 19 bases between. This CDR3 region has 14 residues. The CDR3 here is CASSGSGVWDGAFF. For the CDR3, the DNA is TGTGCCAGCAGTGGATCAGGGGTTTGGGACGGAGCTTTCTTT. Complete variable domain (other parts from reference TRBV2 and TRBJ1-1): EPEVTQTPSHQVTQMGQEVILRCVPISNHLYFYWYRQILGQKVEFLVSFYNNEISEKSEIFDDQFSVERPDGSNFTLKIRSTKLEDSAMYFCASSGSGVWDGAFFGQGTRLTVV.

This clone was recorded once. This chain links TRBV6-6 with TRBJ2-1; D remains ambiguous. V lost 7 bases to trimming and J lost 2 bases, with 6 bases between them. This CDR3 is 12 amino acids long. Germline V gene lookup returns CDR1 MNHNY and CDR2 SVGAGI (reference sequence). This chain's CDR3 is CASTQTYNEQFF. The CDR3 region has the DNA TGTGCCAGCACCCAGACCTACAATGAGCAGTTCTTC.

This chain joins TRBV6-5 and TRBJ2-7, with TRBD2 matching 11 bases. The CDR3 sequence is 16 residues long. Germline assignment: CDR1 MNHEY and CDR2 SVGAGI. J gave up 2 bases and V 4 bases, and 7 bases lay outside the gene matches. CDR3 coding DNA: TGTGCCAGCAGTTCTTTGGGGACTAGCGGCGCCTACGAGCAGTACTTC. Its translation is CASSSLGTSGAYEQYF.

The chain uses TRBV2 and TRBJ1-2; D is unresolved. CDR3 length equals 16 residues. Looked up from germline, CDR1 is SNHLY and CDR2 is FYNNEI. The V and J ends lost 7 bases and 0 bases respectively, with 18 bases between them. The CDR3 DNA sequence: TGTGCCAGCACTAGGGAAAACTTAAGAGCTAACTATGGCTACACCTTC. It encodes CASTRENLRANYGYTF.

J is TRBJ1-2 and V is TRBV5-1; TRBD1 matches at 7 bases. Germline CDR1 is SGHRS and CDR2 is YFSETQ. The V segment lost 4 bases and the J segment 6 bases; nucleotides outside the gene matches: 3. CDR3 length equals 12 residues. The CDR3 loop reads CASSGQANGYTF. As DNA, the CDR3 is TGCGCCAGCAGCGGACAGGCGAATGGCTACACCTTC.

This chain uses TRBV2 with TRBJ1-1; no clear D. The CDR3 is 13 residues long. Trimming cost V 3 bases and J 0 bases, with 5 bases left between them. Germline V gives CDR1 SNHLY, CDR2 FYNNEI. In DNA form, the CDR3 reads TGTGCCAGCAGTGACGGACTGAACACTGAAGCTTTCTTT. It translates to CASSDGLNTEAFF.

This chain joins TRBV5-1 and TRBJ2-5; no clear D gene. The V end lost 2 bases, the J end lost 0 bases, and 8 bases lay between the germline ends. The length of the CDR3 is 14 residues. Germline V gene sequence: CDR1 SGHRS, CDR2 YFSETQ. The CDR3 loop is CASSFGRNQETQYF. The CDR3 bases are TGCGCCAGCAGCTTCGGACGGAACCAAGAGACCCAGTACTTC.

The V gene is TRBV25-1, the J gene TRBJ2-2; D gene unclear. In germline, CDR1 is MGHDK, CDR2 SYGVNS. This CDR3 is built from 13 residues. V lost 4 bases, J lost 7 bases, and 10 bases lay in between. The CDR3 spells CASSARDIGELFF. The CDR3 DNA reads as TGTGCCAGCAGTGCAAGGGATATCGGGGAGCTGTTTTTT.

This chain links TRBV5-1 with TRBJ2-4, with TRBD2 matching over 8 bases. The germline gives CDR1 SGHRS, CDR2 YFSETQ. Trimming at V came to 1 base and at J to 7 bases, leaving 4 bases not matched to a gene. There are 14 residues in the CDR3. CDR3 residues: CASSLSSGANIQYF. The CDR3 DNA follows: TGCGCCAGCAGCTTGAGTAGCGGGGCGAACATTCAGTACTTC.